This T cell receptor (beta chain) appears in the sequencing data of a study of T-cell reconstitution after alpha-beta-depleted transplantation in children. During its preparation, the TCRbeta library received unique molecular identifiers. TCRdb passed the PCR reads through MiXCR, listing each CDR3 protein once. The data contain 780,000 or so distinct CDR3 sequences, roughly 16% of them singletons. On this clonotype itself: Its antigen remains unknown.

The germline V gene has CDR1 LNHNV and CDR2 YYDKDF (reference sequence). The CDR3 extends over 16 amino acids. V lost 5 bases to trimming and J lost 6 bases; unmatched junction nucleotides: 16. General study results and limits: Elevated TCRbeta diversity at day 60 was traced, in some patients, to surviving recipient T cells and thymic progenitors. As was reported, about two months after transplant, alpha-beta T cells came from several hundred expanded graft clones. Among T cells one year after transplant, newly produced cells accounted for most counts and diversity.

The sequence was obtained from a male patient younger than 18 who had a stem cell transplant for acute lymphoblastic leukemia, so the T cells may come from the graft donor. This chain joins TRBV15 and TRBJ2-7; 7 positions agree with TRBD2. The sample in question was PBMCs, mostly from graft donor cells, obtained 360 days after TCRalphabeta/CD19-depleted stem cell transplant. The DNA of the CDR3 is TGTGCCACCAGCTGGGTCTTGGGGGAGGGTAGGGTCGAGCAGTACTTC. The encoded protein is CATSWVLGEGRVEQYF.